This TCR beta chain was captured in a study of post-analysis software for immune sequencing data. Study outcomes and limitations: When patients were compared with controls, four to six TRBV segments were more frequent, TRBV5-6, TRBV5-1 and TRBV20-1 among them. Versus controls, multiple sclerosis patients showed significantly lower diversity (normalized Chao1).

Concerning this clonotype itself: Its cognate antigen is unknown.

Germline V gives CDR1 LNHDA, CDR2 SQIVND (reference sequence). The CDR3 extends over 16 amino acids. Trimming cost V 6 bases and J 2 bases, with 17 bases left between them. TCR beta cDNA libraries included unique molecular identifiers. TCRdb used MiXCR to reprocess the PCR reads, holding one entry per CDR3 protein. Among roughly 200,000 distinct CDR3 sequences listed, around 29% were seen once. Sequencing input: blood. The V call is TRBV19, the J call TRBJ2-1; perhaps TRBD2 as D (6 bases). The clonotype originates from a girl under 18 with multiple sclerosis. CDR3 coding DNA: TGTGCCAGTAGCCCCTCCCAGCGGGCAACCTACAATGAGCAGTTCTTC. Translated: CASSPSQRATYNEQFF.